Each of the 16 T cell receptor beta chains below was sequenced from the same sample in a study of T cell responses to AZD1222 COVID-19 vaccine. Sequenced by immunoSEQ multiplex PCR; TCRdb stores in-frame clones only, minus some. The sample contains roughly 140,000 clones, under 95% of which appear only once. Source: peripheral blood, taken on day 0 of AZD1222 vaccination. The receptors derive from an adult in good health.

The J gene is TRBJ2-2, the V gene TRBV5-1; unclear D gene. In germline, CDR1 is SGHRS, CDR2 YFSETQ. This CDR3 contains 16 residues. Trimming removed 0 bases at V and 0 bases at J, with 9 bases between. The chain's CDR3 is CASSLEGSPNTGELFF. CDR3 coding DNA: TGCGCCAGCAGCTTGGAGGGTAGTCCGAACACCGGGGAGCTGTTTTTT.

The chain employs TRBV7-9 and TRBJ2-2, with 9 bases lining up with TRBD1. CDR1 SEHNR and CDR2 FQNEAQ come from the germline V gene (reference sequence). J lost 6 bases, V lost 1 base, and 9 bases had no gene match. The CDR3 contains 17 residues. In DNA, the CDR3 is TGTGCCAGCAGCTTAGGTCCCGGGACAGGGTCGGCCGGGGAGCTGTTTTTT. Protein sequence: CASSLGPGTGSAGELFF.

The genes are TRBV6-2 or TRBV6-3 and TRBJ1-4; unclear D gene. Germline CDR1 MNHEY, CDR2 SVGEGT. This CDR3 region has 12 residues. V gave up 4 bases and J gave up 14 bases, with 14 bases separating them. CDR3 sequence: CASSSVYGKLFF. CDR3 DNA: TGTGCCAGCAGTTCTGTCTACGGAAAGCTGTTTTTT.

CDR3 sequence reads: CASNFDPGELFF. CDR3 DNA sequence: TGTGCCAGCAACTTTGACCCCGGGGAGCTGTTTTTT. J is TRBJ2-2 and V is TRBV2; D not resolved. Trimming took 7 bases from V and 6 from J, leaving 9 bases between them. This CDR3 comprises 12 residues. The V gene's germline CDR1 is SNHLY and CDR2 FYNNEI.

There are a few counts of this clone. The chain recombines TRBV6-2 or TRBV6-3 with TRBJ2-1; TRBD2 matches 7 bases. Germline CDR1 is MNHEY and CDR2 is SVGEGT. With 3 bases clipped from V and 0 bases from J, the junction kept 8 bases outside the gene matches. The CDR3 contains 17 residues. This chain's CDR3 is CASSYIRASGSYNEQFF. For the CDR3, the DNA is TGTGCCAGCAGTTATATTCGAGCTAGCGGCTCCTACAATGAGCAGTTCTTC.

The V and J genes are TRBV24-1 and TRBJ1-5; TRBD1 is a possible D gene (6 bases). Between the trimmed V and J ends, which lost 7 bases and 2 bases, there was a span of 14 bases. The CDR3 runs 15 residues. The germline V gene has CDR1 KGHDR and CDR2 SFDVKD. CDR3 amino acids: CATSPTGRGNQPQHF. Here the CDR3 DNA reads TGTGCCACCAGCCCTACAGGGCGCGGCAATCAGCCCCAGCATTTT.

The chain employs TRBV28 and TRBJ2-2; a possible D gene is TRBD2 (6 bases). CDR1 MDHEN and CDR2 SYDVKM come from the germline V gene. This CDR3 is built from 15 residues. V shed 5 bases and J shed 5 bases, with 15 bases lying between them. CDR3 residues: CASSIAGRRTGELFF. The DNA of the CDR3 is TGTGCCAGCAGTATCGCGGGGAGGCGGACCGGGGAGCTGTTTTTT.

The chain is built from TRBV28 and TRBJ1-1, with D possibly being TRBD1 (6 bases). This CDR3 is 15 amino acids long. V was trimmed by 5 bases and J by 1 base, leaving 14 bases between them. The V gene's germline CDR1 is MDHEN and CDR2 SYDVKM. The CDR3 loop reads CASSPWTAQNTEAFF. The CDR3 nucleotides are TGTGCCAGCAGTCCATGGACAGCCCAGAACACTGAAGCTTTCTTT.

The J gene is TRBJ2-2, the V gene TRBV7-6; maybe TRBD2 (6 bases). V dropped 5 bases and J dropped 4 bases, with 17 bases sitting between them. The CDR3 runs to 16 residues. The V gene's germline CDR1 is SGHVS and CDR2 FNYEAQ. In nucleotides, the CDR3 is TGTGCCAGCAGCCAGGCCCGGGGCGGGGTCACCGGGGAGCTGTTTTTT. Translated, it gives CASSQARGGVTGELFF.

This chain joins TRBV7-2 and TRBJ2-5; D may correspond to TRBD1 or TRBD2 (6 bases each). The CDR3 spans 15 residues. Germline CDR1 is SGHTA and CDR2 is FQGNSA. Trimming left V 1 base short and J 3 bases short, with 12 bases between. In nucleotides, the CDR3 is TGTGCCAGCAGCTTAGTAGGAGGGACAAAAGAGACCCAGTACTTC. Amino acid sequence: CASSLVGGTKETQYF.

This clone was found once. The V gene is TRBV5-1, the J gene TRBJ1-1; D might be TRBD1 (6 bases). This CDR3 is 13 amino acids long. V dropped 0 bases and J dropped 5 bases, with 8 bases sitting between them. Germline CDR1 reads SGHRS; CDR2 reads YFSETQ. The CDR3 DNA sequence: TGCGCCAGCAGCTTGGCCCAGGGGACTGAAGCTTTCTTT. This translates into CASSLAQGTEAFF.

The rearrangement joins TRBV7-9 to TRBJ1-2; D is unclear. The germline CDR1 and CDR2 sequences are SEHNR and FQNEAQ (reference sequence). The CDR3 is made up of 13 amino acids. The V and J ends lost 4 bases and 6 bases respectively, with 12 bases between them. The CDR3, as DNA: TGTGCCAGCAGCTCACGTCTACGGGATGGCTACACCTTC. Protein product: CASSSRLRDGYTF.

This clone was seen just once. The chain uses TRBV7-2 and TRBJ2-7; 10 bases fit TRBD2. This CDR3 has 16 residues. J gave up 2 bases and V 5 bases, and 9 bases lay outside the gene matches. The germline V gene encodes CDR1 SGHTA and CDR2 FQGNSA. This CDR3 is CASSPIAGGGAYEQYF. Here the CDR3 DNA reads TGTGCCAGCAGCCCGATAGCGGGAGGAGGGGCCTACGAGCAGTACTTC.

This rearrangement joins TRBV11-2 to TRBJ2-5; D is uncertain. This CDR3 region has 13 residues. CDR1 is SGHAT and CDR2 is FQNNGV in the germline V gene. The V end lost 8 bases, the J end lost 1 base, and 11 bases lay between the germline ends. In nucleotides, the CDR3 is TGTGCCAGCCGACCGGGCCTCCAAGAGACCCAGTACTTC. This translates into CASRPGLQETQYF.

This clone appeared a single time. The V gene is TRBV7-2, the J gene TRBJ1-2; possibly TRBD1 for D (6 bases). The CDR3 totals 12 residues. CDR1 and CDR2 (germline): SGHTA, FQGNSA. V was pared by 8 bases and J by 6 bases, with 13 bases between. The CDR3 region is CASSTGLNGYTF. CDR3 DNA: TGTGCCAGCTCGACAGGCCTAAATGGCTACACCTTC.

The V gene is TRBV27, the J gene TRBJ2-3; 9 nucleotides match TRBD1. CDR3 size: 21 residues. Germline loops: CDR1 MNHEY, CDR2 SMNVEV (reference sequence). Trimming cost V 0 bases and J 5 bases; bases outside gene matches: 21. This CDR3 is CASSLSKEAPGTGPWGDTQYF. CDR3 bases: TGTGCCAGCAGTTTATCCAAGGAGGCCCCCGGGACAGGGCCATGGGGAGATACGCAGTATTTT.